This TCR beta chain was identified in a study of T cell responses to AZD1222 COVID-19 vaccine. Study-level points and caveats: Among AZD1222 vaccinees, only 5 to 7 were seropositive at baseline.

From germline, CDR1 is MNHEY and CDR2 SVGEGT. This CDR3 is 19 amino acids long. With 0 bases clipped from V and 2 bases from J, the junction kept 12 bases outside the gene matches. A note on this clone: Its antigen is unidentified.

Using immunoSEQ multiplex PCR, the repertoire was profiled, and TCRdb retains in-frame clones only, with some absent. The data show 200,000 to 250,000 clones, 94% seen once. The chain links TRBV6-2 or TRBV6-3 to TRBJ2-7; 11 bases are shared with TRBD2. The source of this sequence is an adult who received the MenACWY meningococcal vaccine as a control. The source was peripheral blood, collected 28 days after the second dose of the MenACWY control vaccine. The chain's CDR3 is CASSYSLGLAGAMTYEQYF. For the CDR3, the DNA is TGTGCCAGCAGTTACTCCTTAGGACTAGCGGGTGCCATGACCTACGAGCAGTACTTC.